In this sample, the clone carrying this T cell receptor (gamma chain) is medium-sized (0.01 to 0.1%). Other nucleotide sequences in the sample specify the same CDR3. The data belong to a study of gamma delta lymphoproliferative disorders and STAT genes. Study at large: Each gamma-chain library started from at least 50 ng of genomic DNA, using the LymphoTrack Dx TCRG Assay. For the delta chain, EuroClonality-NGS standard procedure was applied.

Genomic DNA from isolated PBMCs served as the sequencing template. TCRdb re-called clones from the multiplex PCR reads using CATT. The sample shows roughly 1,400 gamma-chain clones, around 8.2% of them seen only once. Germline trimming cut 3 bases from V and 10 bases from J; bases unmatched to any gene: 12. The CDR3 spans 13 residues. Germline assignment: CDR1 GITISATS and CDR2 ISYDGTV (reference sequence). Sample: blood. The TCR was taken from a human donor with gamma-delta T-cell large granular lymphocyte leukemia. The chain joins TRGV9 to TRGJ1 or TRGJ2. As TCRdb names no J gene, one was assigned here on the basis of a DNA match to germline. CDR3 sequence reads: CALWELLPTKKLF. CDR3 nucleotide sequence: TGTGCCTTGTGGGAGCTACTCCCCACGAAGAAACTCTTT.